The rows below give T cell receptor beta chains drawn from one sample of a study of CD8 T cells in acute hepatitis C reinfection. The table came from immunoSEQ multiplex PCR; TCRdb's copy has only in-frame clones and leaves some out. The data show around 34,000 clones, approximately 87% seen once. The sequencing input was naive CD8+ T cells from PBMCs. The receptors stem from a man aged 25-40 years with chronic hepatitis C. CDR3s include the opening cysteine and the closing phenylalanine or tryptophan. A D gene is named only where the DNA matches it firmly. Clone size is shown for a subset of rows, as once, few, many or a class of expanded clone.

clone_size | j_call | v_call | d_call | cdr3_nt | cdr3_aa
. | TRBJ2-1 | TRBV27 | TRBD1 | TGTGCCAGCAGTTGGCATTCAGGGGGCGATGAGCAGTTCTTC | CASSWHSGGDEQFF
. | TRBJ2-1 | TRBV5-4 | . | TGTGCCAGCAGCTTGCCCGCAAATGAGCAGTTCTTC | CASSLPANEQFF
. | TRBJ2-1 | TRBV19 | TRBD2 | TGTGCCAGTAGTATGGGACTAGCGGCTTACAATGAGCAGTTCTTC | CASSMGLAAYNEQFF
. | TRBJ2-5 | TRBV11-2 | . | TGTGCCAGCAGCTTAGATGCGGAGACCCAGTACTTC | CASSLDAETQYF
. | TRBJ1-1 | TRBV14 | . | TGTGCCAGCAGCCACCAAGGGCGCGGGGTGCTAAACACTGAAGCTTTCTTT | CASSHQGRGVLNTEAFF
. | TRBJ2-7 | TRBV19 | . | TGTGCCAGTAGTAACCTTCTCGAGCAGTACTTC | CASSNLLEQYF
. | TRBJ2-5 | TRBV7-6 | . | TGTGCCAGCAGCTCGACCCGAGAAAGGGGGGAGACCCAGTACTTC | CASSSTRERGETQYF
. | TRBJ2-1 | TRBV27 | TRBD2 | TGTGCCAGCAGTTTATCCGGACTAGCGGGAGGGGCTATGTATGAGCAGTTCTTC | CASSLSGLAGGAMYEQFF
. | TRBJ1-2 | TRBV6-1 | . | TGTGCCAGCAGAGTCCGCCTGGCGGAGCGCTATGGCTACACCTTC | CASRVRLAERYGYTF
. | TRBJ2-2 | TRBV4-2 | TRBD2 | TGTGCCAGCAGCCCACGTCTAGCGGGGGGGCCCGGGGAGCTGTTTTTT | CASSPRLAGGPGELFF
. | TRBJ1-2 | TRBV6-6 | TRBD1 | TGTGCCAGCAGCCCCGGGACAGGGGGGATCTATGGCTACACCTTC | CASSPGTGGIYGYTF
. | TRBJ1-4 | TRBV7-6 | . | TGTGCCAGCAGCTTAGCGGGGGGTGCCGAAAAACTGTTTTTT | CASSLAGGAEKLFF
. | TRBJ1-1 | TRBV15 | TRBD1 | TGTGCCACCAGCAAGGGACAGGTGAACACTGAAGCTTTCTTT | CATSKGQVNTEAFF
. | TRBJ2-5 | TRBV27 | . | TGTGCCAGCAGACCGGGACACAGAGAGACCCAGTACTTC | CASRPGHRETQYF
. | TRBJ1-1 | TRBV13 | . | TGTGCCAGCAGCTTAGTTGGGCACACTGAAGCTTTCTTT | CASSLVGHTEAFF
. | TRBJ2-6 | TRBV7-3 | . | TGTGCCAGCAGCTTCGTACAGGGCTCTGGGGCCAACGTCCTGACTTTC | CASSFVQGSGANVLTF
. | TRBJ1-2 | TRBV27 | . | TGTGCCAGCAGTATACAGGGCCAAAACTATGGCTACACCTTC | CASSIQGQNYGYTF
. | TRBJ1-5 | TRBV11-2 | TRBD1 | TGTGCCAGCAGCACGGGACAGGGGCCGAGCAATCAGCCCCAGCATTTT | CASSTGQGPSNQPQHF
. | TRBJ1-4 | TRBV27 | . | TGTGCCAGCAGGAGGACATTTTCCACAGCAACTAATGAAAAACTGTTTTTT | CASRRTFSTATNEKLFF
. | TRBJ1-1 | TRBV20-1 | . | TGCAGTGCTGATATCATTTCTGAAGCTTTCTTT | CSADIISEAFF
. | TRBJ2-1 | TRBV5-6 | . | TGTGCCAGCAGCTTGGGTGCGGACCTGGGGTACAATGAGCAGTTCTTC | CASSLGADLGYNEQFF
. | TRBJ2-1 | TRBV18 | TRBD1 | TGTGCCAGCTCTCCCGACAGGGGCTACTTCTTC | CASSPDRGYFF
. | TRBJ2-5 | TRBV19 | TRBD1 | TGTGCCAGTAAAGTGACAGGGAGTAAGGAGACCCAGTACTTC | CASKVTGSKETQYF
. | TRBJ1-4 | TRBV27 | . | TGTGCCAGCAGTCCAAGACAGATTAATGAAAAACTGTTTTTT | CASSPRQINEKLFF
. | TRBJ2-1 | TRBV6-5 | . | TGTGCCAGCAGTTACGGTCATGAGCAGTTCTTC | CASSYGHEQFF
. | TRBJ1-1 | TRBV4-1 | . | TGCGCCAGCAGCCAAGAAGTAGCTAATGAAGCTTTCTTT | CASSQEVANEAFF
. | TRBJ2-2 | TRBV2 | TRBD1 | TGTGCCAGCAGTGGTTCCGGGACAGTAAACAGAGTGGCCGGGGAGCTGTTTTTT | CASSGSGTVNRVAGELFF
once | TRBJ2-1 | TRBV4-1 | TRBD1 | TGCGCCAGCAGCCAAGCTACAGGGGCCTATGAGCAGTTCTTC | CASSQATGAYEQFF
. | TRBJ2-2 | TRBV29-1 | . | TGCAGCGTTTTTAAGCGGAACACCGGGGAGCTGTTTTTT | CSVFKRNTGELFF
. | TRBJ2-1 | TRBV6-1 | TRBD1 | TGTGCCAGCAGTGAAACCGGGACAGGGGATGAGCAGTTCTTC | CASSETGTGDEQFF
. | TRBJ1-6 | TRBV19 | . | TGTGCCAGTAGTTGGGGTCTACAGGGAAAAGGGGTGGGATCACCCCTCCACTTT | CASSWGLQGKGVGSPLHF
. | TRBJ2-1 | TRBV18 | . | TGTGCCAGCTCACGGGGGGGGCTAGCGGACTACAATGAGCAGTTCTTC | CASSRGGLADYNEQFF
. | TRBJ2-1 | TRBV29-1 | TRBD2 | TGCAGCGCCACCCCCGCGGGACTAGGAGAAACCAATGAGCAGTTCTTC | CSATPAGLGETNEQFF
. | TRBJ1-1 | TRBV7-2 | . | TGTGCCAGCAGCGGCCCCGGGTGGGACACTGAAGCTTTCTTT | CASSGPGWDTEAFF
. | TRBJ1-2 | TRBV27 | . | TGTGCCAGCAGTCCGGGGTCTTGGTTTAATGGCTACACCTTC | CASSPGSWFNGYTF